This is a list of T cell receptor beta chains from one sample in a study of metastatic and nonmetastatic thyroid tumors. Using MiXCR, TCRdb reanalyzed the PCR reads. The data contain 15,000 to 20,000 clones, 22% of them seen just once; the ten biggest clones take up 21%. Sequencing used adjacent normal tissue. These receptors all come from a female donor with papillary thyroid cancer or a benign thyroid nodule (not recorded which). Some clones in this sample may be carry-over from other donors' samples. CDR3s include the opening cysteine and the closing phenylalanine or tryptophan. Fields, in order: CDR3 DNA, CDR3 protein, clone size, V gene, J gene, D gene. A D gene is named only where the DNA matches it firmly. Only part of the rows carry a size: once, few, many, or a class if the clone is expanded.

DNA: TGTGCCAGCAGCTTACGTTTAGAGACCCAGTACTTC
CDR3: CASSLRLETQYF
size: -
V: TRBV11-3
J: TRBJ2-5
D: -

DNA: TGTGCCAGCAGTTTAAAAGGGGTTTTCGATGAGCAGTTCTTC
CDR3: CASSLKGVFDEQFF
size: few
V: TRBV12-3/TRBV12-4
J: TRBJ2-1
D: -

DNA: TGTGCCAGTAGGGAGGGGCCAGAGCAGTACTTC
CDR3: CASREGPEQYF
size: -
V: TRBV19
J: TRBJ2-7
D: -

DNA: TGTGCCACCTCTTCGGAAGCTGAAGCTTTCTTT
CDR3: CATSSEAEAFF
size: -
V: TRBV24-1
J: TRBJ1-1
D: -

DNA: TGTGCCAGCAGTCCCTCCGGGACTTCCTCCTACAATGAGCAGTTCTTC
CDR3: CASSPSGTSSYNEQFF
size: -
V: TRBV12-3/TRBV12-4
J: TRBJ2-1
D: -

DNA: TGTGCCAGCAGTTCGGGGGCCATGAGGCGGTATCAGCCCCAGCATTTT
CDR3: CASSSGAMRRYQPQHF
size: -
V: TRBV12-3/TRBV12-4
J: TRBJ1-5
D: -

DNA: TGTGCCAGCAGTTCCCGGTGGGTGGCTGGGGCCAACGTCCTGACTTTC
CDR3: CASSSRWVAGANVLTF
size: many
V: TRBV28
J: TRBJ2-6
D: -

DNA: TGCGCCAGCAGCCTATCAGACAGGAGCTCCTACAATGAGCAGTTCTTC
CDR3: CASSLSDRSSYNEQFF
size: -
V: TRBV5-1
J: TRBJ2-1
D: -

DNA: TGTGCCAGCAGCCGACAGGCGTACAATGAGCAGTTCTTC
CDR3: CASSRQAYNEQFF
size: -
V: TRBV11-2
J: TRBJ2-1
D: -

DNA: TGTGCCAGCAGCTTAGTGGGAGGGCAAGAGACCCAGTACTTC
CDR3: CASSLVGGQETQYF
size: -
V: TRBV11-3
J: TRBJ2-5
D: TRBD2

DNA: TGTACCAGCAGTGACGGGACAGGGTTTTCCTACGAGCAGTACTTC
CDR3: CTSSDGTGFSYEQYF
size: few
V: TRBV6-1
J: TRBJ2-7
D: TRBD1

DNA: TGTGCCAGCGGCGAGTTGGGGGGGGGCGATACGCAGTATTTT
CDR3: CASGELGGGDTQYF
size: many
V: TRBV7-2
J: TRBJ2-3
D: -

DNA: TGTGCCTGGAGTGTAAGGGGACAGACCTACGAGCAGTACTTC
CDR3: CAWSVRGQTYEQYF
size: -
V: TRBV30
J: TRBJ2-7
D: TRBD1

DNA: TGTGCCAGCAGCTTATCCCCTAGCCGAGAGCAGTACTTC
CDR3: CASSLSPSREQYF
size: -
V: TRBV7-2
J: TRBJ2-7
D: -

DNA: TGCAGTGCTAGCGGGAGGTACTCCTACAATGAGCAGTTCTTC
CDR3: CSASGRYSYNEQFF
size: once
V: TRBV20-1
J: TRBJ2-1
D: TRBD2

DNA: TGCAGTGCTACCCCGTTTGGGATGGGGAATGAGCAGTTCTTC
CDR3: CSATPFGMGNEQFF
size: large
V: TRBV20-1
J: TRBJ2-1
D: -

DNA: TGCGCCAGCACCCACGCGGTACAGGACATGAACACTGAAGCTTTCTTT
CDR3: CASTHAVQDMNTEAFF
size: -
V: TRBV5-1
J: TRBJ1-1
D: -

DNA: TGTGCCAGCGGCTTATCATCCGGCACCGCCTACGAGCAGTACTTC
CDR3: CASGLSSGTAYEQYF
size: -
V: TRBV7-2
J: TRBJ2-7
D: -

DNA: TGCGCCAGCAGCTTAGACAGGACAGGGTGGGGCGAGACCCAGTACTTC
CDR3: CASSLDRTGWGETQYF
size: few
V: TRBV5-1
J: TRBJ2-5
D: TRBD1

DNA: TGTGCCAGCAGTCCAGAGACAGACCCCTATGGCTACACCTTC
CDR3: CASSPETDPYGYTF
size: few
V: TRBV27
J: TRBJ1-2
D: -

DNA: TGCAGTGCCACGGGAGTCTATAGCAATCAGCCCCAGCATTTT
CDR3: CSATGVYSNQPQHF
size: -
V: TRBV20-1
J: TRBJ1-5
D: -

DNA: TGTGCCAGCAGCCAGGCCGGTTCTTCGTGGAACACCGGGGAGCTGTTTTTT
CDR3: CASSQAGSSWNTGELFF
size: few
V: TRBV7-8
J: TRBJ2-2
D: -

DNA: TGTGCCAGCAGACAAAGGGGATACGAGACCCAGTACTTC
CDR3: CASRQRGYETQYF
size: -
V: TRBV13
J: TRBJ2-5
D: -

DNA: TGTGCCAGCAGTTTGTTCCGGGGAGGGGCCACTGAAGCTTTCTTT
CDR3: CASSLFRGGATEAFF
size: many
V: TRBV28
J: TRBJ1-1
D: -

DNA: TGCAGTGCTAGAGATCAAAGGGGGGCGGATTACGAGCAGTACTTC
CDR3: CSARDQRGADYEQYF
size: few
V: TRBV20-1
J: TRBJ2-7
D: -

DNA: TGCAGTGCTAGACCGACGGATTACGAGCAGTACTTC
CDR3: CSARPTDYEQYF
size: few
V: TRBV20-1
J: TRBJ2-7
D: -

DNA: TGTGCCAGCAAGGACAGGACTAATCAGCCCCAGCATTTT
CDR3: CASKDRTNQPQHF
size: -
V: TRBV6-1
J: TRBJ1-5
D: TRBD1

DNA: TGTGCCAGCAGATCCGACTGGAGACTCAATCAGCCCCAGCATTTT
CDR3: CASRSDWRLNQPQHF
size: -
V: TRBV27
J: TRBJ1-5
D: -

DNA: TGTGCCAGCAGCCCCTTACATAGGGGGCAGGATGAGCAGTTCTTC
CDR3: CASSPLHRGQDEQFF
size: few
V: TRBV11-2
J: TRBJ2-1
D: TRBD1

DNA: TGTGCCAGCAGCTCCGACAGCTCCTACGAGCAGTACTTC
CDR3: CASSSDSSYEQYF
size: -
V: TRBV5-6
J: TRBJ2-7
D: -

DNA: TGTGCCAGCAGTTTAACGGACAGAGAGACCCAGTACTTC
CDR3: CASSLTDRETQYF
size: -
V: TRBV12-3/TRBV12-4
J: TRBJ2-5
D: -

DNA: TGTGCCAGCAGCTTACTAGGCACAGATACGCAGTATTTT
CDR3: CASSLLGTDTQYF
size: few
V: TRBV7-2
J: TRBJ2-3
D: -

DNA: TGTGCCAGCAGCCCAGTGGGGGAGAACTACGAGCAGTACTTC
CDR3: CASSPVGENYEQYF
size: many
V: TRBV11-2
J: TRBJ2-7
D: -

DNA: TGCAGTGCTACCCCGGGACAGTCCTATAATTCACCCCTCCACTTT
CDR3: CSATPGQSYNSPLHF
size: few
V: TRBV20-1
J: TRBJ1-6
D: TRBD1

DNA: TGTGCCAGCAGTATGGGACAGGGCTATAATTCACCCCTCCACTTT
CDR3: CASSMGQGYNSPLHF
size: few
V: TRBV12-3/TRBV12-4
J: TRBJ1-6
D: TRBD1

DNA: TGCGCCAGCAGCTCCCTAGGCCCCGCAACTAATGAAAAACTGTTTTTT
CDR3: CASSSLGPATNEKLFF
size: once
V: TRBV5-1
J: TRBJ1-4
D: -

DNA: TGTGCCAGCAGTTACTCGACGGGTACTGAAGCTTTCTTT
CDR3: CASSYSTGTEAFF
size: few
V: TRBV6-5
J: TRBJ1-1
D: -

DNA: TGTGCCAGCAGTCTAGAGGGCGTCAATTCACCCCTCCACTTT
CDR3: CASSLEGVNSPLHF
size: -
V: TRBV6-1
J: TRBJ1-6
D: -

DNA: TGTGCCAGCAGTTCCGGACTCACCTACGAGCAGTACTTC
CDR3: CASSSGLTYEQYF
size: few
V: TRBV6-1
J: TRBJ2-7
D: -

DNA: TGTGCCAGCAGTTACTCGACGGGAGTCACTGAAGCTTTCTTT
CDR3: CASSYSTGVTEAFF
size: -
V: TRBV6-5
J: TRBJ1-1
D: -

DNA: TGTGCCAGCAGCTTTAGCGGGAGAAGAACAGATACGCAGTATTTT
CDR3: CASSFSGRRTDTQYF
size: once
V: TRBV11-1
J: TRBJ2-3
D: TRBD2

DNA: TGTGCCAGCAGCCGCAAACGGTCGGGAGGTGAGCAGTACTTC
CDR3: CASSRKRSGGEQYF
size: -
V: TRBV7-2
J: TRBJ2-7
D: TRBD2

DNA: TGTGCCAGCAGTGGCGACAGTGGGCCCAATCAGCCCCAGCATTTT
CDR3: CASSGDSGPNQPQHF
size: -
V: TRBV6-1
J: TRBJ1-5
D: -

DNA: TGTGCCAGTAGTATGGTTTCTTACGAGCAGTACTTC
CDR3: CASSMVSYEQYF
size: few
V: TRBV19
J: TRBJ2-7
D: -

DNA: TGTGCCAGCAGTGTGGGACAGGGAAGGGGTAATTCACCCCTCCACTTT
CDR3: CASSVGQGRGNSPLHF
size: once
V: TRBV2
J: TRBJ1-6
D: TRBD1

DNA: TGCGCCAGCAGTGACTCGAACGGACAGGCGCCTGGCTACGAGCAGTACTTC
CDR3: CASSDSNGQAPGYEQYF
size: -
V: TRBV10-2
J: TRBJ2-7
D: TRBD1

DNA: TGTGCCAGCAGTTTACAGGGGGCAGATACGCAGTATTTT
CDR3: CASSLQGADTQYF
size: few
V: TRBV27
J: TRBJ2-3
D: TRBD1

DNA: TGCAGTGCTAGGGGGTGGGTAGGGGGAGCTTACGAGCAGTACTTC
CDR3: CSARGWVGGAYEQYF
size: large
V: TRBV20-1
J: TRBJ2-7
D: -